One T cell receptor beta chain is described in this entry. Antigen unknown. The data were obtained in a study of T-cell memory formation after mild COVID-19. Study details: Among the donors, TCR clusters were largely specific to each donor. General observations from the study: Shrinking CD4+ clones were chiefly CM and EM; CD8+ ones were chiefly EMRA. Some clones that responded were present in memory (sampled pre-infection), which suggests cross-reactive memory joined.

Constant-segment primers and 5'RACE yielded cDNA libraries for TCR alpha and TCR beta, each carrying sample barcodes and UMIs. MiXCR, applied by TCRdb to the 5' RACE reads, yields one record per CDR3 protein. The sample contains approximately 430,000 distinct CDR3 sequences, roughly a quarter of which appear only once. The sequenced material came from PBMCs or a T cell subset sorted from them (not recorded which). This receptor was obtained from an adult woman who had mild COVID-19 (a few samples of this study predate the infection). Cell type and time point are not known.

For the CDR3, the DNA is TGTGCCATCTCGGAGGGAGGGCACTCTGGTCCTCGGGATACGCAGTATTTT. Protein product: CAISEGGHSGPRDTQYF. The chain joins TRBV10-3 to TRBJ2-3; 7 nucleotides agree with TRBD2. This CDR3 has 17 residues. V shed 8 bases, J shed 6 bases, and the junction held 20 bases outside the gene matches. Per the germline V gene, CDR1 is ENHRY and CDR2 is SYGVKD.